What follows are 2 T cell receptor beta chains derived from one specimen sequenced in a study of identical twins. TCRdb used MiXCR to reprocess the 5' RACE reads, holding one entry per CDR3 protein. The data contain fewer than 500,000 distinct CDR3 sequences, more than 20% of them singletons. This same sample was also part of a study on T cells expressing NK-cell markers.

Sequencing was performed on CD4+ T cells sorted from blood. The receptor set was obtained from a woman between 18 and 29 years old in good health.

A few counts support this clonotype. The genes are TRBV5-4 and TRBJ2-7, with D uncertain. Trimming pared 6 bases from V and 2 bases from J, leaving 15 bases between. Germline loops: CDR1 SGHNT, CDR2 YYREEE (reference sequence). The CDR3 is made up of 14 amino acids. CDR3 sequence: CASKIGITTYEQYF. DNA for the CDR3: TGTGCCAGCAAAATTGGGATCACTACCTACGAGCAGTACTTC.

This clonotype was observed many times. The chain recombines TRBV5-1 with TRBJ2-1; D is perhaps TRBD2 (5 bases). CDR3 length: 15 amino acids. In germline, CDR1 is SGHRS, CDR2 YFSETQ. V gave up 2 bases and J gave up 9 bases, with 18 bases separating them. The CDR3 DNA reads as TGCGCCAGCAGCTTTAGGTCGGCGGGTGAGTCTGAGCAGTTCTTC. Its protein is CASSFRSAGESEQFF.